These 27 T cell receptor beta chains came from one sample sequenced in a study of T-cell reconstitution after alpha-beta-depleted transplantation in children. For TCRbeta, the library was prepared with unique molecular identifiers. Via MiXCR, TCRdb re-called the PCR reads, giving one row per CDR3 protein. The sample lists roughly 500,000 distinct CDR3 sequences, 15% to 20% occurring once. This material consisted of PBMCs from the stem cell graft donor, taken from the stem cell graft. Receptor source: a human donor who donated a stem cell graft to a child with acute lymphoblastic leukemia.

This clonotype was seen only a few times. The J gene is TRBJ1-1, the V gene TRBV5-1; D remains unclear. With 0 bases removed from V and 1 base from J, the gap between germline ends came to 7 bases. The CDR3 is 14 amino acids. Germline loops: CDR1 SGHRS, CDR2 YFSETQ. CDR3: CASSLAPTNTEAFF. Here the CDR3 DNA reads TGCGCCAGCAGCTTGGCCCCCACGAACACTGAAGCTTTCTTT.

This clonotype was seen only a few times. The chain carries TRBV29-1 and TRBJ1-3; D gene unclear. The V and J ends lost 6 bases and 3 bases respectively, with 6 bases between them. The germline CDR1 and CDR2 sequences are SQVTM and ANQGSEA. The CDR3 totals 11 residues. CDR3 sequence reads: CSVTVGNTIYF. The CDR3 region has the DNA TGCAGCGTGACCGTTGGAAACACCATATATTTT.

V is TRBV19 and J is TRBJ2-1; D perhaps matches TRBD2 (6 bases). The ends were cut back, 7 bases at V and 0 bases at J, with 13 bases in the middle. CDR1 and CDR2 from the germline V gene are LNHDA and SQIVND (reference sequence). The CDR3 covers 15 residues. CDR3 loop: CASTIARGSYNEQFF. In DNA, the CDR3 is TGTGCCAGTACCATTGCGCGGGGCTCCTACAATGAGCAGTTCTTC.

Written as DNA, the CDR3 is TGTGCCACCAGCCCCGGCTGGTACAGGGTTAAGGCTGGGGCCAACGTCCTGACTTTC. Translation: CATSPGWYRVKAGANVLTF. The rearrangement joins TRBV15 to TRBJ2-6, with D possibly matching TRBD1 (6 bases). CDR3 length: 19 residues. Germline V lookup: CDR1 LNHNV, CDR2 YYDKDF (reference sequence). V dropped 5 bases and J dropped 2 bases, with 22 bases sitting between them.

This chain uses TRBV5-6 with TRBJ2-1, with D maybe TRBD2 (6 bases). The CDR3 loop spans 16 amino acids. V was shortened by 4 bases and J by 0 bases, with 14 bases between the two germline ends. Germline loops: CDR1 SGHDT, CDR2 YYEEEE. In DNA form, the CDR3 reads TGTGCCAGCAGCACTGTACCCGGGAGCTCCTACAATGAGCAGTTCTTC. This sequence encodes CASSTVPGSSYNEQFF.

The V and J genes are TRBV5-6 and TRBJ2-3; 11 bases are a match to TRBD2. The CDR3 contains 15 residues. Germline V gene sequence: CDR1 SGHDT, CDR2 YYEEEE. V gave up 6 bases and J gave up 3 bases; unmatched junction bases: 6. Written as DNA, the CDR3 is TGTGCCAGCATCTTCGGACTAGCGGGTACAGATACGCAGTATTTT. This translates into CASIFGLAGTDTQYF. Together with reference TRBV5-6 and TRBJ2-3, the CDR3 gives the full variable domain: DAGVTQSPTHLIKTRGQQVTLRCSPKSGHDTVSWYQQALGQGPQFIFQYYEEEERQRGNFPDRFSGHQFPNYSSELNVNALLLGDSALYLCASIFGLAGTDTQYFGPGTRLTVL.

This clonotype turned up a few times. This rearrangement joins TRBV5-6 to TRBJ1-5; TRBD1 might be the D (5 bases). This CDR3 region has 16 residues. Trimming shortened V by 4 bases and J by 1 base, and 15 bases separated the two germline ends. Germline-derived CDR1 and CDR2 are SGHDT and YYEEEE. The CDR3 nucleotides are TGTGCCAGCAGCCTAAACAGGAAGGGAAGCAATCAGCCCCAGCATTTT. Translated, it gives CASSLNRKGSNQPQHF.

This clonotype was seen only a few times. The chain recombines TRBV25-1 with TRBJ1-1, with 8 bases lining up with TRBD1. V lost 3 bases to trimming and J lost 4 bases; unmatched junction nucleotides: 13. The germline V gene has CDR1 MGHDK and CDR2 SYGVNS. CDR3 size: 17 residues. CDR3 amino acids: CASSEGWTGWVGTEAFF. For the CDR3, the DNA is TGTGCCAGCAGTGAGGGGTGGACAGGGTGGGTAGGCACTGAAGCTTTCTTT. Filled out from reference TRBV25-1 and TRBJ1-1, the complete variable domain reads EADIYQTPRYLVIGTGKKITLECSQTMGHDKMYWYQQDPGMELHLIHYSYGVNSTEKGDLSSESTVSRIRTEHFPLTLESARPSHTSQYLCASSEGWTGWVGTEAFFGQGTRLTVV.

This clonotype was seen a handful of times. The gene calls are TRBV3-1 and TRBJ2-7; tentatively, D is TRBD1 (5 bases). V lost 0 bases and J lost 0, with 9 bases in between. This CDR3 has 15 amino acids. Germline V gives CDR1 LGHDT, CDR2 YNNKEL (reference sequence). The CDR3 loop is CASSQEQASSYEQYF. CDR3 sequence (DNA): TGTGCCAGCAGCCAAGAACAGGCTAGCTCCTACGAGCAGTACTTC.

The chain joins TRBV6-1 to TRBJ2-1; 8 bases match TRBD2. This CDR3 spans 14 amino acids. V lost 5 bases, J lost 8 bases, and 8 bases stayed unmatched. The germline V gene has CDR1 MNHNS and CDR2 SASEGT. CDR3 sequence reads: CASSPGLGEYEQFF. The DNA of the CDR3 is TGTGCCAGCAGTCCGGGACTAGGTGAATATGAGCAGTTCTTC.

This clonotype was recorded a few times. The chain joins TRBV6-5 to TRBJ1-2; TRBD1 is a possible D gene (6 bases). This CDR3 region has 16 residues. CDR1 is MNHEY, CDR2 SVGAGI, per germline. V was trimmed by 0 bases and J by 5 bases, leaving 16 bases between them. In DNA, the CDR3 is TGTGCCAGCAGTTACTCGGACAGTGTGGCGCGTTATGGCTACACCTTC. Translated: CASSYSDSVARYGYTF.

This chain uses TRBV5-1 with TRBJ2-7, with D unclear. The germline V gene has CDR1 SGHRS and CDR2 YFSETQ. CDR3 length equals 14 residues. Trimming took off 0 bases at V and 2 bases at J, with 9 bases between the two ends. CDR3 sequence: CASSLAGSPYEQYF. The CDR3, as DNA: TGCGCCAGCAGCTTGGCTGGGTCCCCCTACGAGCAGTACTTC.

This clonotype appeared a few times. J is TRBJ1-2 and V is TRBV24-1; maybe TRBD1 (5 bases). V lost 9 bases and J 4 bases, leaving 14 bases between the germline ends. CDR1 is KGHDR and CDR2 is SFDVKD in the germline V gene. CDR3 size: 13 residues. Here the CDR3 DNA reads TGTGCCACCTCAGCCGGGGCGAGCTATGGCTACACCTTC. Residues: CATSAGASYGYTF.

The chain has TRBV6-1 and TRBJ2-3; tentative D call: TRBD2 (6 bases). CDR3 length equals 17 residues. Trimming took off 6 bases at V and 3 bases at J, with 22 bases between the two ends. Per germline, CDR1 MNHNS and CDR2 SASEGT. The CDR3 sequence is CASSPFKGAGRTDTQYF. The CDR3 DNA reads as TGTGCCAGCAGCCCTTTCAAAGGGGCTGGGAGGACAGATACGCAGTATTTT.

CDR3 in amino acids: CASSYESNQPQHF. The DNA for the CDR3 is TGTGCCAGCAGTTACGAGAGCAATCAGCCCCAGCATTTT. The genes are TRBV6-2 or TRBV6-3 and TRBJ1-5; no clear D gene. This CDR3 has 13 amino acids. Trimming took off 2 bases at V and 1 base at J, with 3 bases between the two ends. Germline-derived CDR1 and CDR2 are MNHEY and SVGEGT.

CDR3 coding DNA: TGTGCCAGCAGTTTACTACGGACAGGGGCCCCTGAAGCTTTCTTT. It encodes CASSLLRTGAPEAFF. This rearrangement joins TRBV12-3 or TRBV12-4 to TRBJ1-1; TRBD1 matches at 9 bases. V was pared by 2 bases and J by 6 bases, with 7 bases of the junction left unmatched. The CDR3 spans 15 residues.

The chain is built from TRBV5-1 and TRBJ2-1; D uncertain. With 1 base removed from V and 9 bases from J, the gap between germline ends came to 11 bases. The CDR3 totals 13 residues. Germline V lookup: CDR1 SGHRS, CDR2 YFSETQ. This chain's CDR3 is CASSLIERGEQFF. The CDR3 region has the DNA TGCGCCAGCAGCTTGATAGAACGTGGTGAGCAGTTCTTC.

This clonotype was found a few times. This chain connects TRBV25-1 to TRBJ2-2, with D perhaps matching TRBD1 (6 bases). This CDR3 region has 16 residues. V lost 3 bases, J lost 5 bases, and 16 bases lay in between. Germline CDR1 reads MGHDK; CDR2 reads SYGVNS. For the CDR3, the DNA is TGTGCCAGCAGTGACTCCTGGCAGGGGCCTACCGGGGAGCTGTTTTTT. Its translation is CASSDSWQGPTGELFF.

This clonotype was counted a few times. The CDR3 here is CASTKMLAGGPRETQYF. The CDR3 DNA reads as TGTGCCAGCACCAAAATGCTAGCGGGAGGGCCCAGGGAGACCCAGTACTTC. J is TRBJ2-5 and V is TRBV2, with 12 positions matching TRBD2. The CDR3 sequence is 17 residues long. Germline lookup yields CDR1 SNHLY and CDR2 FYNNEI. V shed 7 bases, J shed 5 bases, and the junction held 14 bases outside the gene matches.

CDR3 coding DNA: TGTGCCAGCAGCTTAATGGGGATGAACACTGAAGCTTTCTTT. Its protein product is CASSLMGMNTEAFF. The rearrangement uses TRBV7-3 and TRBJ1-1; D gene unclear. Germline V CDR1 and CDR2: SGHTA, FQGTGA. This CDR3 comprises 14 residues. V was clipped by 1 base and J by 0 bases, with 6 bases between them.

This clonotype turned up a few times. The chain has TRBV19 and TRBJ1-5; D ambiguous. CDR3 length: 16 residues. V was pared by 2 bases and J by 5 bases, with 16 bases between. Looked up from germline, CDR1 is LNHDA and CDR2 is SQIVND (reference sequence). CDR3 DNA sequence: TGTGCCAGTAGTATAAGGTCCCGGCAAACAGATCAGCCCCAGCATTTT. Translated: CASSIRSRQTDQPQHF.

The chain joins TRBV5-1 to TRBJ2-1; D uncertain. The ends were cut back, 0 bases at V and 0 bases at J, with 7 bases in the middle. The CDR3 sequence is 15 residues long. Germline values: CDR1 SGHRS, CDR2 YFSETQ. CDR3 DNA sequence: TGCGCCAGCAGCTTGGAGGCGGTCTCCTACAATGAGCAGTTCTTC. Its translation: CASSLEAVSYNEQFF.

This clonotype has just a few counts. The V gene is TRBV10-3, the J gene TRBJ2-7; D is uncertain. CDR1 is ENHRY, CDR2 SYGVKD, per germline. V lost 3 bases and J lost 0, with 6 bases in between. CDR3 length: 13 residues. The CDR3 is CAISDANSYEQYF. The CDR3 region has the DNA TGTGCCATCAGTGACGCTAACTCCTACGAGCAGTACTTC.

The chain is built from TRBV5-6 and TRBJ2-7; D gene ambiguous. Trimming removed 0 bases at V and 9 bases at J, with 16 bases between. The CDR3 totals 14 residues. Germline V gene data show CDR1 as SGHDT and CDR2 as YYEEEE. The DNA for the CDR3 is TGTGCCAGCAGCTTGGACACAGACGGTAATCGGCAGTACTTC. This codes for CASSLDTDGNRQYF.

V gene TRBV12-3 or TRBV12-4 combines with J gene TRBJ2-7; the D call may be TRBD1 or TRBD2 (5 bases each). The CDR3 sequence is 14 residues long. Deletions cut 6 bases from V and 1 base from J, with 13 bases between. CDR3 residues: CASSRRDLSYEQYF. CDR3 coding DNA: TGTGCCAGCAGCCGCCGGGACCTATCCTACGAGCAGTACTTC.

In its sample, this clonotype was seen a few times. The CDR3 is CASSPILTGGEDEQYF. DNA for the CDR3: TGCGCCAGCAGCCCAATTTTAACAGGGGGCGAGGACGAGCAGTACTTC. The rearrangement links TRBV4-1 to TRBJ2-7; TRBD1 aligns across 9 bases. The J segment lost 5 bases and the V segment lost 4 bases, leaving 12 bases of the junction unmatched. The CDR3 contains 16 residues. Germline loops: CDR1 MGHRA, CDR2 YSYEKL.

This clonotype showed up just a few times. The rearrangement links TRBV7-9 to TRBJ2-7, with D unclear. This CDR3 has 14 residues. In germline, CDR1 is SEHNR, CDR2 FQNEAQ (reference sequence). Trimming cost V 2 bases and J 6 bases, with 14 bases left between them. Written as DNA, the CDR3 is TGTGCCAGCAGCTTAAGGGTCTCCTCATCCGAGCAGTACTTC. Protein sequence: CASSLRVSSSEQYF.